This T cell receptor beta chain was sequenced for a study of siplizumab effects on memory and regulatory T cells. Repertoires were generated with immunoSEQ multiplex PCR, while TCRdb's copy carries only in-frame clones and drops some. The sample has about 100,000 clones; approximately 91% are singletons. Germline V lookup: CDR1 SNHLY, CDR2 FYNNEI. Trimming left V 4 bases short and J 7 bases short, with 8 bases between. The CDR3 has 12 amino acids. The TCR sequence derives from a human donor in good health. Sequencing input: CD4+ T cells sorted from blood. This rearrangement joins TRBV2 to TRBJ2-1; D perhaps matches TRBD2 (6 bases). CDR3 loop: CASSAGGNEQFF. Written as DNA, the CDR3 is TGTGCCAGCAGTGCTGGAGGGAATGAGCAGTTCTTC. The entire variable domain, with the rest obtained from reference TRBV2 and TRBJ2-1, is as follows: EPEVTQTPSHQVTQMGQEVILRCVPISNHLYFYWYRQILGQKVEFLVSFYNNEISEKSEIFDDQFSVERPDGSNFTLKIRSTKLEDSAMYFCASSAGGNEQFFGPGTRLTVL.